The sequence of this T cell receptor beta chain was determined in a study of human T cells and chemical hapten exposure. Broader study findings: Alopecia in all donors means immunity may differ from healthy individuals.

What the library attached to individual cDNA molecules were unique molecular identifiers. One entry per CDR3 protein results from TCRdb running MiXCR on the RACE reads. The sample yields about 120,000 distinct CDR3 sequences, about an eighth seen once. Sample time point: patch test 1, 2 weeks after DPC sensitization. The treatment was: therapeutic diphenylcyclopropenone sensitization with weekly scalp DPC. The donor pool consisted of alopecia patients aged 18 to 70 years, considered suitable for DPC. As for this clonotype: The antigen is not known.

This CDR3 spans 17 amino acids. The germline V and J ends were trimmed by 5 bases and 0 bases, with 22 bases remaining between them. The germline V gene encodes CDR1 DFQATT and CDR2 SNEGSKA (reference sequence). V gene TRBV20-1 combines with J gene TRBJ1-2; no reliable D call. The source is a man younger than 35 with alopecia areata. Some clones in this sample may be carry-over from other donors' samples. The sequenced sample was whole blood, obtained in connection with sensitization to the hapten diphenylcyclopropenone (DPC). The CDR3 nucleotides are TGCAGTGCTCCTCACCCACAGCCTCCCTTCCCTAACTATGGCTACACCTTC. This translates into CSAPHPQPPFPNYGYTF.